Presented here are 28 T cell receptor beta chains from one specimen sequenced in a study of blood T cell repertoires in COVID-19. Assay used: immunoSEQ multiplex PCR; TCRdb lists only in-frame clones, some missing. The sample lists fewer than 450,000 clones, 88% occurring once. Sequenced material: PBMCs or T cells enriched from blood (not recorded which). Every receptor here comes from a woman younger than 35 who had recovered from COVID-19.

This clone turned up a few times. The genes are TRBV13 and TRBJ1-5, with D tentatively TRBD1 (5 bases). The CDR3 loop spans 15 amino acids. The germline V gene has CDR1 PRHDT and CDR2 FYEKMQ (reference sequence). The V end was cut by 4 bases, the J end by 6 bases, with 16 bases between. Here the CDR3 reads CASSSRGLGGQPQHF. CDR3 sequence (DNA): TGTGCCAGCAGCTCTAGGGGACTGGGCGGTCAGCCCCAGCATTTT.

The gene calls are TRBV19 and TRBJ2-7; D may be TRBD2 (6 bases). The CDR3 covers 17 residues. The germline V gene encodes CDR1 LNHDA and CDR2 SQIVND (reference sequence). V lost 5 bases to trimming and J lost 5 bases, with 25 bases between them. The CDR3 is CASSVFTGTQGQNEQYF. The CDR3 DNA is TGTGCCAGTAGTGTCTTTACCGGGACTCAGGGCCAAAACGAGCAGTACTTC.

The rearrangement links TRBV7-9 to TRBJ2-1, with a weak D call TRBD1 (6 bases). Germline-derived CDR1 and CDR2 are SEHNR and FQNEAQ (reference sequence). Between the trimmed V and J ends, which lost 5 bases and 6 bases, there was a span of 14 bases. This CDR3 region has 14 residues. This CDR3 reads CASSQVVGANEQFF. In nucleotides, the CDR3 is TGTGCCAGCAGCCAGGTGGTGGGGGCCAATGAGCAGTTCTTC.

The chain couples TRBV6-5 to TRBJ2-1, with unresolved D. CDR3 length: 15 amino acids. Deletions cut 6 bases from V and 6 bases from J, with 18 bases between. Germline lookup yields CDR1 MNHEY and CDR2 SVGAGI. In nucleotides, the CDR3 is TGTGCCAGCAGAACCGACTCCAGCGAGTCCAATGAGCAGTTCTTC. Amino acid sequence: CASRTDSSESNEQFF.

This rearrangement joins TRBV6-1 to TRBJ1-2, with 7 bases matching TRBD1. The CDR3 covers 16 residues. Germline loops: CDR1 MNHNS, CDR2 SASEGT. Losses at the gene ends were 1 base for V and 1 base for J; bases not matched to a gene: 6. CDR3 sequence (DNA): TGTGCCAGCAGTGAAGGGCCCTACAGGGGTAACTATGGCTACACCTTC. Protein product: CASSEGPYRGNYGYTF.

This clone was recorded only once. CDR3: CASSPTGTGDTGELFF. CDR3 sequence (DNA): TGTGCCAGCAGCCCAACCGGGACAGGGGACACCGGGGAGCTGTTTTTT. The V gene is TRBV7-3, the J gene TRBJ2-2; TRBD1 matches 10 bases. V shed 5 bases and J 3 bases; nucleotides not matched to a gene: 6. The CDR3 length is 16 residues. From germline, CDR1 is SGHTA and CDR2 FQGTGA.

The CDR3 nucleotides are TGCGCCAGCAGCTTGGACGGGACTAGCGGGGGGGATACGCAGTATTTT. It specifies CASSLDGTSGGDTQYF. The chain uses TRBV5-1 and TRBJ2-3; 15 bases fit TRBD2. CDR1 SGHRS and CDR2 YFSETQ come from the germline V gene. The CDR3 covers 16 residues. V dropped 0 bases and J dropped 6; count of bases not matched to a gene: 2.

This sequence joins TRBV19 and TRBJ1-2; D perhaps matches TRBD1 (5 bases). V lost 3 bases to trimming and J lost 4 bases, with 15 bases between them. This CDR3 spans 15 amino acids. Germline V CDR1 and CDR2: LNHDA, SQIVND (reference sequence). The CDR3 here is CASSMEGLRGYGYTF. In nucleotides, the CDR3 is TGTGCCAGTAGTATGGAGGGGCTTCGGGGCTATGGCTACACCTTC.

Only a few counts were recorded for this clone. The chain employs TRBV19 and TRBJ1-1; D may be TRBD1 (5 bases). Trimming stripped 5 bases from V and 5 bases from J, with 15 bases between. The CDR3 covers 14 residues. Germline V gives CDR1 LNHDA, CDR2 SQIVND (reference sequence). CDR3 sequence: CASSASGPGTEAFF. The CDR3 nucleotides read TGTGCCAGTAGTGCTTCAGGGCCTGGGACTGAAGCTTTCTTT.

Concerning this clone: The same CDR3 also results from other DNA sequences found in this sample. The V call is TRBV9, the J call TRBJ2-7; D possibly corresponds to TRBD1 (5 bases). V was trimmed by 4 bases and J by 3 bases, leaving 14 bases between them. The CDR3 covers 14 residues. CDR1 is SGDLS, CDR2 YYNGEE, per germline. CDR3: CASSSQGARYEQYF. The CDR3 DNA is TGTGCCAGCAGCTCACAAGGGGCGCGCTACGAGCAGTACTTC.

The genes are TRBV20-1 and TRBJ2-3, with D possibly TRBD2 on 6 matching bases. V lost 6 bases to trimming and J lost 10 bases, with 11 bases between them. This CDR3 has 10 amino acids. Germline V CDR1 and CDR2: DFQATT, SNEGSKA (reference sequence). The CDR3 DNA reads as TGCAGTGCCTCTAGGGACTCGCAGTATTTT. Protein product: CSASRDSQYF.

This clone has just a few counts. The chain employs TRBV3-1 (or the pseudogene TRBV3-2) and TRBJ1-2; 7 bases match TRBD1. J lost 2 bases, V lost 0 bases, and 0 bases had no gene match. The CDR3 has 14 residues. The germline V gene has CDR1 LGHDT and CDR2 YNNKEL (reference sequence). The CDR3 protein is CASSQDRGNYGYTF. In DNA, the CDR3 is TGTGCCAGCAGCCAAGACAGGGGGAACTATGGCTACACCTTC.

The chain recombines TRBV3-1 (or the pseudogene TRBV3-2) with TRBJ1-5; TRBD1 agrees at 8 bases. The ends lost 1 base at V and 7 bases at J; junction bases unmatched: 6. The V gene's germline CDR1 is LGHDT and CDR2 YNNKEL (reference sequence). The CDR3 loop spans 15 amino acids. The CDR3 DNA follows: TGTGCCAGCAGCCAAGGGGGACAGGAGTGGCAGCCCCAGCATTTT. This gives the protein CASSQGGQEWQPQHF.

The chain has TRBV9 and TRBJ1-1; D gene uncertain. CDR1 and CDR2 (germline): SGDLS, YYNGEE. This CDR3 comprises 13 residues. V lost 2 bases, J lost 2 bases, and 7 bases lay in between. The CDR3 protein is CASSVPENTEAFF. The CDR3 region has the DNA TGTGCCAGCAGCGTCCCAGAAAACACTGAAGCTTTCTTT.

The chain is built from TRBV4-3 and TRBJ2-6; no firm D call. CDR3 length: 16 amino acids. The germline V gene encodes CDR1 LGHNA and CDR2 YSLEER. The V end lost 0 bases, the J end lost 2 bases, and 8 bases lay between the germline ends. CDR3 coding DNA: TGCGCCAGCAGCCAAGATTGGGCTGCTGGGGCCAACGTCCTGACTTTC. Its protein is CASSQDWAAGANVLTF.

J is TRBJ2-1 and V is TRBV13; 7 nucleotides agree with TRBD2. The CDR3 spans 15 residues. CDR1 and CDR2 (germline): PRHDT, FYEKMQ (reference sequence). Unmatched junction bases numbered 12, after V lost 5 bases and J lost 8 bases. In DNA form, the CDR3 reads TGTGCCAGCAGCCCCACGGGGGAGGGGAGCCATGAGCAGTTCTTC. Translated: CASSPTGEGSHEQFF.

The chain combines TRBV2 with TRBJ2-1; 8 bases are shared with TRBD1. From germline, CDR1 is SNHLY and CDR2 FYNNEI. J gave up 7 bases and V 6 bases, and 8 bases lay outside the gene matches. CDR3 length equals 14 residues. The CDR3 loop reads CASRDRVGPNEQFF. The DNA for the CDR3 is TGTGCCAGCAGGGACAGGGTTGGTCCGAATGAGCAGTTCTTC.

The V gene is TRBV7-2, the J gene TRBJ2-5; D ambiguous. Germline CDR1 reads SGHTA; CDR2 reads FQGNSA. The V end lost 3 bases, the J end lost 5 bases, and 7 bases lay between the germline ends. This CDR3 spans 12 amino acids. CDR3 loop: CASSLRWETQYF. The DNA of the CDR3 is TGTGCCAGCAGCTTGAGATGGGAGACCCAGTACTTC.

V is TRBV12-3 or TRBV12-4 and J is TRBJ1-2; D ambiguous. With 1 base removed from V and 3 bases from J, the gap between germline ends came to 6 bases. The CDR3 consists of 13 residues. As DNA, the CDR3 is TGTGCCAGCAGTTTAGTGGGAGACTATGGCTACACCTTC. Protein: CASSLVGDYGYTF.

This clone was seen once. This chain links TRBV6-1 with TRBJ1-3; no clear D gene. CDR1 and CDR2 (germline): MNHNS, SASEGT. The CDR3 consists of 16 residues. Trimming removed 3 bases from V and 0 bases from J, with 12 bases in between. CDR3: CASSEAGGLSGNTIYF. Written as DNA, the CDR3 is TGTGCCAGCAGTGAGGCCGGAGGGCTCTCTGGAAACACCATATATTTT.

This clone has a handful of counts. The gene calls are TRBV5-1 and TRBJ1-1, with 10 bases fitting TRBD1. The CDR3 runs to 15 residues. CDR1 and CDR2 from the germline V gene are SGHRS and YFSETQ. V lost 1 base to trimming and J lost 8 bases; unmatched junction nucleotides: 8. CDR3 bases: TGCGCCAGCAGCTTGCCCGAGACAGGGGGCGAAGAAGCTTTCTTT. Protein sequence: CASSLPETGGEEAFF.

The rearrangement links TRBV18 to TRBJ1-1, with D tentatively TRBD1 (5 bases). Germline V lookup: CDR1 KGHSH, CDR2 LQKENI. Trimming removed 1 base from V and 1 base from J, with 10 bases in between. CDR3 length equals 15 residues. In DNA, the CDR3 is TGTGCCAGCTCACCACAGAGACAGAGGAACACTGAAGCTTTCTTT. As protein: CASSPQRQRNTEAFF.

The rearrangement links TRBV6-2 or TRBV6-3 to TRBJ2-3, with 10 positions matching TRBD2. This CDR3 is 17 amino acids long. V lost 6 bases to trimming and J lost 0 bases; unmatched junction nucleotides: 9. The germline V gene has CDR1 MNHEY and CDR2 SVGEGT. CDR3 bases: TGTGCCAGCAGCCTCCTAGCGGGGGATCCTAGCACAGATACGCAGTATTTT. It translates to CASSLLAGDPSTDTQYF.

The chain joins TRBV3-1 (or the pseudogene TRBV3-2) to TRBJ1-2; 10 nucleotides match TRBD1. The CDR3 consists of 14 residues. Trimming took 4 bases from V and 7 from J; bases not matched to a gene: 6. Germline V gene sequence: CDR1 LGHDT, CDR2 YNNKEL (reference sequence). For the CDR3, the DNA is TGTGCCAGCAGCCCTAGGGGGACAGGGGCTGGCTACACCTTC. This codes for CASSPRGTGAGYTF.

The chain is built from TRBV3-1 (or the pseudogene TRBV3-2) and TRBJ1-2; TRBD1 might be the D (5 bases). The CDR3 extends over 15 amino acids. The germline V gene encodes CDR1 LGHDT and CDR2 YNNKEL (reference sequence). V shed 6 bases and J shed 0 bases, with 14 bases lying between them. As DNA, the CDR3 is TGTGCCAGCAGGCCAAGCACAGGTGCTAACTATGGCTACACCTTC. Its translation is CASRPSTGANYGYTF.

The chain joins TRBV5-4 to TRBJ2-5; TRBD1 matches 8 bases. Germline V gene sequence: CDR1 SGHNT, CDR2 YYREEE (reference sequence). CDR3 size: 15 residues. Trimming took 4 bases from V and 2 from J; bases not matched to a gene: 7. The CDR3 reads CASSTTRTGQETQYF. CDR3 DNA: TGTGCCAGCAGCACCACCCGGACAGGGCAAGAGACCCAGTACTTC.

This sequence joins TRBV4-2 and TRBJ1-2; unclear D gene. CDR1 is LGHNA and CDR2 is YNFKEQ in the germline V gene. The CDR3 loop spans 13 amino acids. V dropped 0 bases and J dropped 8 bases, with 10 bases sitting between them. The DNA of the CDR3 is TGTGCCAGCAGCCAAGATGGCTCTTGGGGCTACACCTTC. This gives the protein CASSQDGSWGYTF.

This chain connects TRBV7-9 to TRBJ2-1, with TRBD1 matching over 7 bases. The V gene end was trimmed by 1 base and the J gene end by 6 bases; junction bases not matched to a gene: 12. The CDR3 runs 17 residues. CDR1 is SEHNR, CDR2 FQNEAQ, per germline (reference sequence). In DNA, the CDR3 is TGTGCCAGCAGCTTAGGTCAGGAGACAGGGTCAATCAATGAGCAGTTCTTC. Residues: CASSLGQETGSINEQFF.